This TCR beta chain was retrieved from a study of cytotoxic CD8 clonotypes in ibrutinib-treated CLL. Here immunoSEQ multiplex PCR was the method, and the copy in TCRdb shows in-frame clones only, minus some. The top ten hold more than 4.5% of the sample, which has approximately 190,000 clones, around 75% seen once. The sequence was collected from a human donor with chronic lymphocytic leukemia. The sequenced sample was PBMCs, obtained after 12 months of ibrutinib treatment.

The DNA for the CDR3 is TGTGCCAGCAGTTACTCGAGCACCACAGATACGCAGTATTTT. It specifies CASSYSSTTDTQYF. The rearrangement uses TRBV6-5 and TRBJ2-3; D is unresolved. The CDR3 is made up of 14 amino acids. Trimming took 0 bases from V and 2 from J, leaving 6 bases between them. Germline CDR1 and CDR2: MNHEY and SVGAGI.